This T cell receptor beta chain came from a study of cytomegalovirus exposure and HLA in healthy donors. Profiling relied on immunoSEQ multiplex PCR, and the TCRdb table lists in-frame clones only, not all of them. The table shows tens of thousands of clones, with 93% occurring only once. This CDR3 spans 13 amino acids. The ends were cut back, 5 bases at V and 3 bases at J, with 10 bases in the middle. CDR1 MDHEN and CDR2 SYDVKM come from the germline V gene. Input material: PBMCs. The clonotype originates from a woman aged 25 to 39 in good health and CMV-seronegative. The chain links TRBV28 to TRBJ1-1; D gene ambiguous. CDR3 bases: TGTGCCAGCAGTCCCGCGGGGTACACTGAAGCTTTCTTT. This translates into CASSPAGYTEAFF.